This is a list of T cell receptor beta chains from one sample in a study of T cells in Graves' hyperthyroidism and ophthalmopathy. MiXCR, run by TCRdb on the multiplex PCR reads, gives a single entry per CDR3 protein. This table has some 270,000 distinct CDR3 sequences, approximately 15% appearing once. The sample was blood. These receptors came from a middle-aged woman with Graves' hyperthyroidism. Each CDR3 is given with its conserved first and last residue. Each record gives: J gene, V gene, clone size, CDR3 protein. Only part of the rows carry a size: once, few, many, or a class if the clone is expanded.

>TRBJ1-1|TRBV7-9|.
CASSFQGRDAEAFF
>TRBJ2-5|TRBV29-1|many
CSVEGDGQAQQETQYF
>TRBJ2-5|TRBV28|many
CASSLLGQGQAQYF
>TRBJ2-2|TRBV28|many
CASISGRTGELFF
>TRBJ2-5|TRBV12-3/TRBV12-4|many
CASSQTPGLETQYF
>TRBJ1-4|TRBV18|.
CASSPSLNEKLFF
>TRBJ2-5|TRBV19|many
CASRVQDQETQYF
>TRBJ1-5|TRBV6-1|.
CASSLTGRDQPQHF
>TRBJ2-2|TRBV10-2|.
CASRDGAGAVPGELFF
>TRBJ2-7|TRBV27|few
CASSPASGSGEQYF
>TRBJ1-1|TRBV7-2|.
CASSYQVGSGAFF
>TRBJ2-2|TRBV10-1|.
CASSGPPGLNTGELFF
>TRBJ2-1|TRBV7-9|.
CASSRRLAVEGRRDEQFF
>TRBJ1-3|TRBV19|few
CASKAGVSGNTIYF
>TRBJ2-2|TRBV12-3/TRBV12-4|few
CASRPSLANTGELFF
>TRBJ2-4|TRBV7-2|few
CASSLGHARVTIQYF
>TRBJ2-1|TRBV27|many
CASSETSGSLEQFF
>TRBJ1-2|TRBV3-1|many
CASSPPRGTNYGYTF
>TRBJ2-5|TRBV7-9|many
CASSFDQETQYF
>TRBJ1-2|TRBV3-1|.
CASSQGSAPSPVGYTF
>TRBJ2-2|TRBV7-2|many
CASSLLGQTGELFF
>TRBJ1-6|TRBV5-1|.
CASSLSGTENSPLHF
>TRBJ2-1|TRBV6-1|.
CASSDEVSSYNEQFF
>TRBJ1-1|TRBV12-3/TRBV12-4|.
CASSPRQGGTEAFF
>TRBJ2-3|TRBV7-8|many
CASSLGTYRTDTQYF
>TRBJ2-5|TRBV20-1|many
CSASPNEGTSGEQETQYF
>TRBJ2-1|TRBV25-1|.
CASSAGALSYNEQFF
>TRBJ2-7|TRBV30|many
CAGGQLAGGVEQYF
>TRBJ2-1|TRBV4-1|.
CASSQGPRPSSYNEQFF
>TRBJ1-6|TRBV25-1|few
CASSGGGAYNSPLHF
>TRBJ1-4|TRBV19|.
CASSTTGEGNEKLFF
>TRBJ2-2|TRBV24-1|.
CATRTGNTGELFF
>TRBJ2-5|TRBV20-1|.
CSAGGGQGQETQYF
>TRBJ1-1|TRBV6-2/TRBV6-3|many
CASSQETEMNTEAFF
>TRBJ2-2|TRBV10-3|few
CAISGYQDSNTGELFF
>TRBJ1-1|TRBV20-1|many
CSASRRPNTEAFF
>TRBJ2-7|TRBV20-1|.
CSARSSGRASEQYF
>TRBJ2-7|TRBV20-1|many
CSALGTGTSYEQYF
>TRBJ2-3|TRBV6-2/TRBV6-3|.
CASRKTSTDTQYF
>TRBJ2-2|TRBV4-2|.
CASSQDGTSGRGNTGELFF
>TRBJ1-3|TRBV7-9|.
CASSPPGVGGNTIYF
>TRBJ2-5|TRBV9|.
CASSGGQIQETQYF
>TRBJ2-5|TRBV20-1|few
CSVKGAQGGETQYF
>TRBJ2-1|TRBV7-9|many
CASSLVIAGGEDEQFF
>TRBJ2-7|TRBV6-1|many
CASSSSQDEQYF
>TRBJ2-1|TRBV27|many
CASSPTSITSGRAINEQFF
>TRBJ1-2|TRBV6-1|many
CASSEDGSGYTF
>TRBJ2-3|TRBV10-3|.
CAISGIAGTDTQYF
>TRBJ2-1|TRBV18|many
CASSPPPGDNEQFF
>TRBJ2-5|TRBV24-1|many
CATSDGGFGQETQYF
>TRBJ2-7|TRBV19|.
CASTPAVGSSYEQYF
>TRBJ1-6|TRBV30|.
CAWSVNRVGSPLHF
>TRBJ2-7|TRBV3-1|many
CASSQGSGRALEQYF
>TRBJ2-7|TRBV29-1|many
CSVGLAGYSYEQYF
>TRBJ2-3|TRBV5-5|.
CASSLEGFWTDTQYF
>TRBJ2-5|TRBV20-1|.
CSASDPRTSGETQYF